This T cell receptor beta chain was observed in a study of blood T cells in healthy people across ages. At least 6 micrograms of total RNA were extracted per sample. Only a few counts were recorded for this clonotype. Primers used in a second PCR of about 7 to 11 cycles were a sample-barcoded 5' primer and a J-beta primer mix. A 12-random-nucleotide template-switch adaptor tagged each cDNA molecule. A single record per CDR3 protein comes from TCRdb applying MiXCR to the 5' RACE reads. The table includes about 730,000 distinct CDR3 sequences, approximately 43% detected once. With 5 bases removed from V and 8 bases from J, the gap between germline ends came to 19 bases. The CDR3 contains 15 residues.

The chain is built from TRBV12-3 or TRBV12-4 and TRBJ2-1; D not certain. Sequencing input: blood. The TCR comes from a woman aged 55-75 years in good health. The CDR3 reads CASSPVLEARHEQFF. The CDR3 DNA sequence: TGTGCCAGCAGTCCGGTACTCGAAGCCAGGCATGAGCAGTTCTTC.